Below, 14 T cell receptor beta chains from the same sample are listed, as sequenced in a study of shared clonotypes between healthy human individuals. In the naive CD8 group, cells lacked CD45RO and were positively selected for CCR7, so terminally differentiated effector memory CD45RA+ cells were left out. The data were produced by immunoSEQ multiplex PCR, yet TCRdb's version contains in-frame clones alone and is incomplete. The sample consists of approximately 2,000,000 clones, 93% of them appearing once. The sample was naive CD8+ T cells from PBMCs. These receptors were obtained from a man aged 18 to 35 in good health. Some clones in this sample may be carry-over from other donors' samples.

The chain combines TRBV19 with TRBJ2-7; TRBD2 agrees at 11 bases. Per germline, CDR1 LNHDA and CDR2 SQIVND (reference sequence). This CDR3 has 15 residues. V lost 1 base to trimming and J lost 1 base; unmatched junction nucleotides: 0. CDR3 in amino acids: CASSIASGRSYEQYF. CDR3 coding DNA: TGTGCCAGTAGTATAGCTAGCGGGAGGTCCTACGAGCAGTACTTC.

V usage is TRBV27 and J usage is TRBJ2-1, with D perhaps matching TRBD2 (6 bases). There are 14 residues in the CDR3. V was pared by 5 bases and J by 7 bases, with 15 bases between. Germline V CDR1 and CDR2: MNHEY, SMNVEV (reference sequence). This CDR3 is CASSLQTSANEQFF. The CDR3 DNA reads TGTGCCAGCAGTCTCCAGACTAGTGCGAATGAGCAGTTCTTC.

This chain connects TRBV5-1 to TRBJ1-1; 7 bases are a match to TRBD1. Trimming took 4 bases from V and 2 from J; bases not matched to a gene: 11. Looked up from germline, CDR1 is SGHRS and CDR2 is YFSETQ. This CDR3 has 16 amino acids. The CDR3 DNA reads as TGCGCCAGCAGCCCCCGGGACAGCCGCCTTAACACTGAAGCTTTCTTT. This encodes CASSPRDSRLNTEAFF.

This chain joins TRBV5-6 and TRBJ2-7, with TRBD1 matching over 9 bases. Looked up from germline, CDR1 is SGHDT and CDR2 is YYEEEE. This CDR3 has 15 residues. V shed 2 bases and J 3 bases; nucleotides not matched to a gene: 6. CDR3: CASSLRDRDFYEQYF. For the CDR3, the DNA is TGTGCCAGCAGCTTACGGGACAGGGATTTCTACGAGCAGTACTTC. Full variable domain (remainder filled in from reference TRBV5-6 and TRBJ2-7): DAGVTQSPTHLIKTRGQQVTLRCSPKSGHDTVSWYQQALGQGPQFIFQYYEEEERQRGNFPDRFSGHQFPNYSSELNVNALLLGDSALYLCASSLRDRDFYEQYFGPGTRLTVT.

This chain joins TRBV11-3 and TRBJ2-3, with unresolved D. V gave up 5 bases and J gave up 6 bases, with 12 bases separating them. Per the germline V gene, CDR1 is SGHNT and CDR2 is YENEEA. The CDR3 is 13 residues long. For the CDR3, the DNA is TGTGCCAGCAGCCTTAGGACCCGGGATACGCAGTATTTT. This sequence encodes CASSLRTRDTQYF.

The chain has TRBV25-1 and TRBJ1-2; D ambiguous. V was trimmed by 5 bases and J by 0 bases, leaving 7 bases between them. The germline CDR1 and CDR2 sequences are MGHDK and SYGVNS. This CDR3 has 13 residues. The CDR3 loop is CASSLGTNYGYTF. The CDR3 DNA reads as TGTGCCAGCAGTCTGGGCACTAACTATGGCTACACCTTC.

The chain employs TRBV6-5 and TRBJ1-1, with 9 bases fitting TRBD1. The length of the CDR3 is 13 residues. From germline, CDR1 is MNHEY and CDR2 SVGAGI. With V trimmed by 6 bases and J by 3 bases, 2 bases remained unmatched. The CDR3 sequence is CASRGTGYTEAFF. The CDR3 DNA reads TGTGCCAGCAGGGGGACAGGGTACACTGAAGCTTTCTTT.

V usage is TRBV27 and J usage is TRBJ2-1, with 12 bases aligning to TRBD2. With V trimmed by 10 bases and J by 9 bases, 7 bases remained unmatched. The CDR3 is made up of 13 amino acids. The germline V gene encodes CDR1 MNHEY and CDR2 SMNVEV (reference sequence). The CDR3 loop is CATGALAGGEQFF. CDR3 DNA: TGTGCCACCGGGGCACTAGCGGGAGGTGAGCAGTTCTTC.

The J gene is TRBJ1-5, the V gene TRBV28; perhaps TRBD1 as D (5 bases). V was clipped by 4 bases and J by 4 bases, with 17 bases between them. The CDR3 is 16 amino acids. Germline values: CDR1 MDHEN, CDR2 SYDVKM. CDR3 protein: CASSSGPGHRNQPQHF. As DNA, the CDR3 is TGTGCCAGCAGTTCCGGACCCGGGCACAGGAATCAGCCCCAGCATTTT.

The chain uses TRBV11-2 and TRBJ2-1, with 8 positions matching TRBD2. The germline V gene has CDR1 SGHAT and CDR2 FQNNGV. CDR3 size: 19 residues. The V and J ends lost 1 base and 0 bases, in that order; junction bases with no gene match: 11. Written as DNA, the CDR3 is TGTGCCAGCAGCTTAGGGTTCCTAGCGGGCAGGAGCTCCTACAATGAGCAGTTCTTC. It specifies CASSLGFLAGRSSYNEQFF.

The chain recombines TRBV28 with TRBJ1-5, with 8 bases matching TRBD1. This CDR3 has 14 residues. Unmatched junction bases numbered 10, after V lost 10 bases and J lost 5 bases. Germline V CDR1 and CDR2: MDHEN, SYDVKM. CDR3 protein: CAISRGQVDQPQHF. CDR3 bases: TGTGCCATCTCACGGGGACAGGTCGATCAGCCCCAGCATTTT.

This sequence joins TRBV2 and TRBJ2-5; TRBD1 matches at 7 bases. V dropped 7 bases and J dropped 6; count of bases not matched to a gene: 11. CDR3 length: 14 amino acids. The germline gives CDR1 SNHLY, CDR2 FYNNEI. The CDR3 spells CASIPPGQQKTQYF. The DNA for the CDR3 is TGTGCCAGCATTCCCCCGGGACAGCAGAAGACCCAGTACTTC.

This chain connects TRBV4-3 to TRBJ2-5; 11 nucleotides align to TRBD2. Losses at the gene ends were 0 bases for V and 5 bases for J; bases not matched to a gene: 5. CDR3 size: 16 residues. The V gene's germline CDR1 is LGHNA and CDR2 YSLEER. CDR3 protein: CASSQELAGVGETQYF. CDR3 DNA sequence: TGCGCCAGCAGCCAAGAACTAGCGGGAGTAGGGGAGACCCAGTACTTC.

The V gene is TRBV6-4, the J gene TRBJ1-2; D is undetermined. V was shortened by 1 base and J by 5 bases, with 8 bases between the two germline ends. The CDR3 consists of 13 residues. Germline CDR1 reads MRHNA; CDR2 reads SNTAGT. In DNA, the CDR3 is TGTGCCAGCAGTGACTGGGCAGCTTATGGCTACACCTTC. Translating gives CASSDWAAYGYTF.